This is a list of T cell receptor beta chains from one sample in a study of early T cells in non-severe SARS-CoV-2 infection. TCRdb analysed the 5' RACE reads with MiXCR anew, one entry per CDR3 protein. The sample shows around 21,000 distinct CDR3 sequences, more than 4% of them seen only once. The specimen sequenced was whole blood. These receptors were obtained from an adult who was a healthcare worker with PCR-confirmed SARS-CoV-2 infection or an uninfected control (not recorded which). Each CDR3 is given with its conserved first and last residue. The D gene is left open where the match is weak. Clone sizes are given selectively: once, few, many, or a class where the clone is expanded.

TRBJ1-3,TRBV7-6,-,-,CASSQTGSGNTIYF,TGTGCCAGCAGCCAGACCGGCTCTGGAAACACCATATATTTT
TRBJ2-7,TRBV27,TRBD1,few,CASRRQGAGEQYF,TGTGCCAGCAGGAGACAGGGGGCCGGAGAGCAGTACTTC
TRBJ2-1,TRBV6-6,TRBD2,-,CASSYRLAGYNEQFF,TGTGCCAGCAGTTACAGACTAGCGGGGTACAATGAGCAGTTCTTC
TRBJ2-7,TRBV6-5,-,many,CASSSPGGSYEQYF,TGTGCCAGCAGTTCACCCGGGGGATCCTACGAGCAGTACTTC
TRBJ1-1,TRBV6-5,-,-,CASRSGVRNTEAFF,TGTGCCAGCAGATCGGGGGTTAGGAACACTGAAGCTTTCTTT
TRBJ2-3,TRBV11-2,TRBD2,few,CASRFGRGRITDTQYF,TGTGCCAGCAGGTTCGGGAGGGGCAGAATCACAGATACGCAGTATTTT
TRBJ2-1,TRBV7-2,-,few,CASSLGRGSDEQFF,TGTGCCAGCAGCTTAGGCCGGGGTAGCGATGAGCAGTTCTTC
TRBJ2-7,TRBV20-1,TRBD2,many,CSARDSGGAFGEQYF,TGCAGTGCTAGAGACAGCGGGGGGGCCTTTGGCGAGCAGTACTTC
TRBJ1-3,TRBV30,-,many,CAWSVGGNTIYF,TGTGCCTGGAGTGTAGGGGGAAACACCATATATTTT
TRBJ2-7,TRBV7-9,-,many,CASSPGDPYEQYF,TGTGCCAGCAGCCCAGGGGACCCCTACGAGCAGTACTTC
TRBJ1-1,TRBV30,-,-,CAWKKDMNTEAFF,TGTGCCTGGAAAAAGGACATGAACACTGAAGCTTTCTTT
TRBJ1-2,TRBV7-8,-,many,CASSLDGIYGYTF,TGTGCCAGCAGCTTAGACGGAATCTATGGCTACACCTTC
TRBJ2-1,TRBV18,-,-,CASSPRGLNEQFF,TGTGCCAGCTCACCACGAGGGTTGAATGAGCAGTTCTTC
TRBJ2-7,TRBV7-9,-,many,CASRSLYEQYF,TGTGCCAGCCGTTCGCTGTACGAGCAGTACTTC
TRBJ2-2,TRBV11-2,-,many,CASTPTALSAVTGELFF,TGTGCCAGCACCCCAACGGCGCTCTCGGCGGTCACCGGGGAGCTGTTTTTT
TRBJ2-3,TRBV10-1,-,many,CASSDGGLGDTQYF,TGCGCCAGCAGTGACGGTGGGCTCGGAGATACGCAGTATTTT
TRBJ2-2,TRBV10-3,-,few,CAIRGNTGELFF,TGTGCCATCAGGGGGAACACCGGGGAGCTGTTTTTT
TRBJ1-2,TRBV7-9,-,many,CASSPSWGADYGYTF,TGTGCCAGCAGCCCGAGTTGGGGCGCGGATTATGGCTACACCTTC
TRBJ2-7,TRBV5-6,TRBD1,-,CASSWDRGGDEQYF,TGTGCCAGCAGCTGGGACAGGGGGGGCGACGAGCAGTACTTC
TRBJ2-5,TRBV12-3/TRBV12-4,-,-,CASSLRAGLQETQYF,TGTGCCAGCAGTTTAAGGGCGGGACTCCAAGAGACCCAGTACTTC
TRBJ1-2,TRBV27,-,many,CASRDTGTLYGYTF,TGTGCCAGCAGAGACACTGGGACGCTCTATGGCTACACCTTC
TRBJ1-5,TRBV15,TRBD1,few,CATSRRQGPNQPQHF,TGTGCCACCAGCAGAAGACAGGGGCCCAATCAGCCCCAGCATTTT
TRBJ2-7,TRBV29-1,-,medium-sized,CSVRMGINYEQYF,TGCAGCGTTCGGATGGGCATTAACTACGAGCAGTACTTC
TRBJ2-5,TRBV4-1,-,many,CASSLGPVETQYF,TGCGCCAGCAGCCTCGGGCCCGTAGAGACCCAGTACTTC
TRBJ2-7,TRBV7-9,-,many,CASSLQAGSEQYF,TGTGCCAGCAGCTTACAGGCAGGCTCCGAGCAGTACTTC
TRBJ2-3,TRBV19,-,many,CASSASGNPTDTQYF,TGTGCCAGTAGTGCATCAGGTAACCCGACAGATACGCAGTATTTT
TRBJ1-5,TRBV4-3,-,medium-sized,CASSQDKTGSQPQHF,TGCGCCAGCAGCCAAGATAAAACAGGGAGTCAGCCCCAGCATTTT